This TCR beta chain comes out of a study of T cells in localized non-small cell lung cancer. Study findings and constraints: There were a median roughly 61 of the top 100 tumor clones appearing in adjacent lung. Elevated circulating T cell density in blood was associated with longer overall survival.

Note on this clone: Its specificity is unknown.

Produced via immunoSEQ multiplex PCR; TCRdb's table is partial and in-frame only. The table includes over 30,000 clones, 70% to 90% detected once. The TCR comes from a male donor aged 60 or older with stage II lung adenocarcinoma. The specimen comprised peripheral blood mononuclear cells, sampled before any cancer treatment.

The CDR3 coding sequence is TGTGCCAGCAGCCGTCGGGGAATTAATGAAAAACTGTTTTTT. Its translation: CASSRRGINEKLFF. The J gene is TRBJ1-4, the V gene TRBV5-4; D ambiguous. Germline V CDR1 and CDR2: SGHNT, YYREEE (reference sequence). The CDR3 length is 14 residues. Trimming stripped 4 bases from V and 4 bases from J, with 11 bases between.